This TCR beta chain was documented in a study of T cells after yellow fever vaccination (dated by TCRdb to between 2018 and 2020). For the study in its entirety: The SMART-Seq v4 Ultra Low Input RNA kit was used to prepare libraries from fractions with low cell numbers. Bulk PBMC replicates and cell subsets were isolated from blood drawn at multiple timepoints before and after both primary and secondary immunization. To follow T-cell clones before and after both primary and booster YFV17D yellow fever vaccination, bulk TCR alpha and beta repertoires underwent longitudinal sequencing. Two healthy male donors, one aged 18 to 30 and one aged 30 to 40 years, made up the cohort.

Points on this clonotype: Which antigen it targets is not known. No much larger clone exists at a distance of one base, and base qualities are not known.

TCR cDNA was synthesized by 5'RACE template switching, which introduced a universal primer site and unique molecular identifiers. Priming of cDNA synthesis was performed from both the TCR alpha and TCR beta constant segments. Libraries were amplified in two PCR steps, with sample barcodes and sequencing adapters added in the second step. Sequencing of libraries was performed on Illumina HiSeq 2500 (2x100 bp) or NovaSeq (2x150 bp). From the authors' description of their analysis: MIGEC was used to demultiplex reads and collapse the reads into UMI consensus sequences, and MiXCR was used for V(D)J alignment. Vaccine-responding clonotypes were identified with edgeR using replicate PBMC samples, with FDR below 0.01 and a log2 fold change above 5 up to day 15 being required. CD4 or CD8 identity was assigned to each bulk clonotype according to whether the clonotype was present at higher abundance in the sequenced CD4 repertoire or the sequenced CD8 repertoire. TCRdb trimmed the raw reads at Q25, called clones with MiXCR and kept productive beta chains. CDR3 protein sequences are deduplicated, and each keeps its most common genes and DNA. The V and J calls and clone size come from TCRdb's table, not from the authors' own analysis. This sample has approximately 510,000 distinct CDR3 sequences in its table, and 21% of those were observed once. Roughly a sixth of the sample belongs to the ten largest clones.

The CDR3 goes from the cysteine to the phenylalanine over 14 residues. The kept DNA is CDR3 alone, 42 bases in frame from the first base. Deletion took 3 bases off V and 6 bases off J, with a span of 9 bases between the germline ends. CDR1 and CDR2 are read off the germline V gene as KGHSH and LQKENI. Findings and caveats that apply to the study as a whole: A small fraction of clonotypes showed up in both the CD4 and CD8 compartments, probably as a result of convergent recombination. Most clones expanded after primary vaccination (almost 97% of CD4 and around 89% of CD8) were re-detected after the booster, suggesting that broad memory maintenance occurred. The secondary T-cell response was found to be weaker but faster than the primary response, with a peak reached on day 5 rather than on day 15. Because the study included only a couple of donors, the extent to which the findings can be generalized is limited. Because abundant contaminating clonotypes from the bulk population could be contained in FACS-sorted repertoires, computational filtering was required.

The meaning of the sample's treatment or condition label: live attenuated yellow fever vaccine strain. At each blood-draw timepoint, two biological replicates of bulk PBMCs were obtained. PBMCs were isolated from peripheral blood using a standard Ficoll-Paque protocol. RNA was extracted with TriZol from bulk PBMCs, CD4 and CD8 fractions, and dextramer-positive and dextramer-negative fractions. The sequences come from PBMCs, collected about 21 days after the first yellow fever vaccination. The sequence links TRBV18 to TRBJ2-6, with the identity of the D gene unclear. The receptor's source is a man aged 18-30 years who received the YFV17D yellow fever vaccine. The bases are TGTGCCAGCTCACCCCCCGGAGAGGCCAACGTCCTGACTTTC. It translates as CASSPPGEANVLTF. This CDR3, with the reference TRBV18 and TRBJ2-6 proteins standing in past its ends, gives the full variable domain NAGVMQNPRHLVRRRGQEARLRCSPMKGHSHVYWYRQLPEEGLKFMVYLQKENIIDESGMPKERFSAEFPKEGPSILRIQQVVRGDSAAYFCASSPPGEANVLTFGAGSRLTVL.